This TCR beta chain came from a study of patients and donors after allogeneic stem cell transplantation. With 3 bases removed from V and 3 bases from J, the gap between germline ends came to 6 bases. CDR1 and CDR2 (germline): LGHDT, YNNKEL (reference sequence). There are 12 residues in the CDR3. In TCRdb, the RT-PCR reads were re-called with MiXCR into one record per CDR3 protein. The sample has around 31,000 distinct CDR3 sequences, around 7% seen once; the top ten hold about 34%. What was sequenced was blood, either unsorted or a sorted T cell fraction (not recorded which). This chain links TRBV3-1 with TRBJ2-7; unclear D gene. This receptor was obtained from a human donor who was either an allogeneic HSCT recipient or a stem cell or donor lymphocyte infusion donor (not recorded which). It is not recorded whose cells these are; they may come from a transplant donor. This chain's CDR3 is CASSQAFYEQYF. CDR3 nucleotides: TGTGCCAGCAGCCAGGCTTTCTACGAGCAGTACTTC.